Given below is one TCR beta chain in context. The sample comes from a study of blood T cell repertoires in COVID-19. Study-level information: Acute-phase and convalescent COVID-19 samples originated in the United States, Italy and Spain. In each case, the material was cDNA or gDNA derived from T cells, B-cell-depleted T cells, or PBMCs.

V was trimmed by 2 bases and J by 1 base, leaving 20 bases between them. CDR1 and CDR2 (germline): SGHVS, FQNEAQ. This CDR3 contains 19 residues. Profiling relied on immunoSEQ multiplex PCR, and the TCRdb table lists in-frame clones only, not all of them. Of 150,000 to 200,000 clones detected, over 80% appear once; the ten largest clones hold about 1.6%. The sample comprised peripheral blood. This clonotype originated in a woman aged 45-60 years with acute or convalescent COVID-19. The chain is built from TRBV7-8 and TRBJ2-2; maybe TRBD1 (5 bases). This CDR3 reads CASSLSVSARAGNTGELFF. CDR3 bases: TGTGCCAGCAGCTTAAGTGTATCGGCCAGGGCCGGGAACACCGGGGAGCTGTTTTTT.